One and the same sample provided the 27 T cell receptor beta chains below, sequenced in a study of PD-1 blockade in classical Hodgkin lymphoma. Each patient relapsed following autologous stem cell transplantation, and prior brentuximab vedotin exposure differed. Profiling relied on immunoSEQ multiplex PCR, and the TCRdb table lists in-frame clones only, not all of them. The sample yields 40,000 to 50,000 clones, 76% seen once. Sequenced material: peripheral blood mononuclear cells (PBMCs), taken at baseline. These receptors came from a human donor with classical Hodgkin lymphoma.

The chain combines TRBV25-1 with TRBJ2-7; 11 bases match TRBD1. This CDR3 is built from 15 residues. The germline CDR1 and CDR2 sequences are MGHDK and SYGVNS. The V segment lost 3 bases and the J segment 3 bases; nucleotides outside the gene matches: 4. The CDR3 DNA reads TGTGCCAGCAGTGATTGGGACAGGGGGGACTACGAGCAGTACTTC. Translated: CASSDWDRGDYEQYF.

The rearrangement uses TRBV6-5 and TRBJ1-4; D is ambiguous. The germline V gene has CDR1 MNHEY and CDR2 SVGAGI. CDR3 length equals 14 residues. The V gene lost 6 bases and the J gene lost 4 bases, with 12 bases spanning the gap. CDR3 residues: CASSLGRSNEKLFF. In nucleotides, the CDR3 is TGTGCCAGCAGCTTGGGCAGAAGTAATGAAAAACTGTTTTTT.

This rearrangement joins TRBV7-6 to TRBJ2-7; TRBD2 matches 8 bases. With V trimmed by 2 bases and J by 7 bases, 4 bases remained unmatched. CDR1 and CDR2 from the germline V gene are SGHVS and FNYEAQ. The CDR3 covers 13 residues. The CDR3 sequence is CASSLWPGGEQYF. The CDR3 bases are TGTGCCAGCAGCTTATGGCCGGGAGGGGAGCAGTACTTC.

This clone was seen a single time. The chain employs TRBV28 and TRBJ1-3; 7 nucleotides line up with TRBD1. J gave up 1 base and V 7 bases, and 13 bases lay outside the gene matches. The CDR3 totals 17 residues. Germline CDR1 is MDHEN and CDR2 is SYDVKM. The CDR3, as DNA: TGTGCCAGCAAATTGCAGGGGGAGATCTTTTCTGGAAACACCATATATTTT. Translated, it gives CASKLQGEIFSGNTIYF.

The chain couples TRBV19 to TRBJ2-1; D may be TRBD2 (5 bases). This CDR3 has 14 residues. Between the trimmed V and J ends, which lost 7 bases and 4 bases, there was a span of 14 bases. Germline CDR1 reads LNHDA; CDR2 reads SQIVND (reference sequence). CDR3 protein: CASKTAGGYNEQFF. CDR3 nucleotides: TGTGCCAGTAAGACGGCGGGTGGATACAATGAGCAGTTCTTC.

CDR3 in DNA: TGCAGCCCGCAGGCGTTAAACACTGAAGCTTTCTTT. Its translation is CSPQALNTEAFF. The V call is TRBV29-1, the J call TRBJ1-1; D remains ambiguous. This CDR3 is built from 12 residues. The germline CDR1 and CDR2 sequences are SQVTM and ANQGSEA. The ends were cut back, 8 bases at V and 2 bases at J, with 12 bases in the middle.

This clone is labeled medium-sized (0.01 to 0.1%). A junction end diverges from the germline sequence, so it may reflect a read error. The chain employs TRBV9 and TRBJ1-2, with D perhaps matching TRBD1 (6 bases). The length of the CDR3 is 15 residues. Germline V gene data show CDR1 as SGDLS and CDR2 as YYNGEE. The CDR3 bases are TGTGCCAGCAGCGCCTTACAGGGCCCTAACGATGGCTACACCTTC. Amino acids: CASSALQGPNDGYTF.

The rearrangement joins TRBV6-5 to TRBJ1-5, with no clear D. Germline CDR1 is MNHEY and CDR2 is SVGAGI. This CDR3 has 13 amino acids. The V end lost 4 bases, the J end lost 3 bases, and 7 bases lay between the germline ends. The CDR3 DNA sequence: TGTGCCAGCAGTTTCGACCCCAATCAGCCCCAGCATTTT. Residues: CASSFDPNQPQHF.

The J gene is TRBJ1-1, the V gene TRBV11-2; D remains unclear. Trimming cost V 4 bases and J 0 bases, with 12 bases left between them. The germline V gene encodes CDR1 SGHAT and CDR2 FQNNGV. The CDR3 totals 15 residues. The CDR3 loop reads CASSSAGHLNTEAFF. The CDR3 region has the DNA TGTGCCAGCAGCTCCGCTGGCCACCTGAACACTGAAGCTTTCTTT. Based on the CDR3 plus reference TRBV11-2 and TRBJ1-1, the full variable domain is EAGVAQSPRYKIIEKRQSVAFWCNPISGHATLYWYQQILGQGPKLLIQFQNNGVVDDSQLPKDRFSAERLKGVDSTLKIQPAKLEDSAVYLCASSSAGHLNTEAFFGQGTRLTVV.

In the case of this clone: The same CDR3 also results from other DNA sequences found in this sample. The chain recombines TRBV6-5 with TRBJ2-7; 9 nucleotides agree with TRBD1. CDR3 length: 15 residues. The germline CDR1 and CDR2 sequences are MNHEY and SVGAGI. The J segment lost 4 bases and the V segment lost 2 bases, leaving 6 bases of the junction unmatched. CDR3 sequence reads: CASSYEGQGPYEQYF. The CDR3 DNA reads as TGTGCCAGCAGTTACGAGGGACAGGGTCCGTACGAGCAGTACTTC.

The chain links TRBV15 to TRBJ2-7, with D possibly being TRBD1 (6 bases). CDR1 and CDR2 (germline): LNHNV, YYDKDF (reference sequence). The ends were cut back, 3 bases at V and 0 bases at J, with 12 bases in the middle. This CDR3 contains 15 residues. CDR3 residues: CATSRFRGSSYEQYF. DNA for the CDR3: TGTGCCACCAGCAGGTTCAGGGGAAGCTCCTACGAGCAGTACTTC.

This CDR3 is CASSWGGGLTGNTIYF. The DNA of the CDR3 is TGTGCCAGCAGCTGGGGGGGAGGTCTCACTGGAAACACCATATATTTT. The chain uses TRBV5-4 and TRBJ1-3; weak D call: TRBD1 (5 bases). CDR1 and CDR2 from the germline V gene are SGHNT and YYREEE (reference sequence). The ends were cut back, 3 bases at V and 2 bases at J, with 15 bases in the middle. CDR3 length: 16 residues.

This clone was seen just once. The chain links TRBV5-1 to TRBJ2-7; D uncertain. V dropped 5 bases and J dropped 0 bases, with 9 bases sitting between them. The CDR3 is made up of 13 amino acids. Germline CDR1 and CDR2: SGHRS and YFSETQ. CDR3 coding DNA: TGCGCCAGCAGAAGCGTGAGCTCCTACGAGCAGTACTTC. Encoded protein: CASRSVSSYEQYF.

J is TRBJ2-1 and V is TRBV9, with D perhaps TRBD2 (6 bases). V was pared by 4 bases and J by 0 bases, with 11 bases between. The germline CDR1 and CDR2 sequences are SGDLS and YYNGEE. This CDR3 spans 15 amino acids. The CDR3 loop reads CASSTQEGSYNEQFF. The CDR3 DNA is TGTGCCAGCAGCACCCAGGAGGGCTCCTACAATGAGCAGTTCTTC.

The CDR3 is CASSRGPTLTEAFF. CDR3 in DNA: TGTGCCAGCAGCCGTGGTCCAACTCTCACTGAAGCTTTCTTT. The V gene is TRBV6-6, the J gene TRBJ1-1; no clear D. Germline CDR1 reads MNHNY; CDR2 reads SVGAGI (reference sequence). The V end lost 6 bases, the J end lost 4 bases, and 15 bases lay between the germline ends. This CDR3 contains 14 residues.

A few counts support this clone. The CDR3 sequence: CASSTGTGVVEQYF. CDR3 DNA: TGTGCCAGCAGTACGGGGACAGGGGTTGTCGAGCAGTACTTC. J is TRBJ2-7 and V is TRBV28; TRBD1 matches at 10 bases. This CDR3 comprises 14 residues. Germline CDR1 and CDR2: MDHEN and SYDVKM. V gave up 5 bases and J gave up 6 bases; unmatched junction bases: 7.

In this sample, this clone turned up once. The chain uses TRBV7-2 and TRBJ1-5; tentative D call: TRBD1 (5 bases). The CDR3 length is 13 residues. Per germline, CDR1 SGHTA and CDR2 FQGNSA. V lost 2 bases to trimming and J lost 4 bases, with 6 bases between them. In DNA form, the CDR3 reads TGTGCCAGCAGCTTAAGGGGAAATCAGCCCCAGCATTTT. This gives the protein CASSLRGNQPQHF.

The gene calls are TRBV27 and TRBJ2-7, with D possibly being TRBD1 (5 bases). CDR1 and CDR2 from the germline V gene are MNHEY and SMNVEV (reference sequence). Trimming shortened V by 2 bases and J by 2 bases, and 13 bases separated the two germline ends. This CDR3 contains 15 residues. Here the CDR3 reads CASSLKPTGPYEQYF. The CDR3 DNA reads as TGTGCCAGCAGTTTAAAGCCAACAGGACCCTACGAGCAGTACTTC.

V gene TRBV11-2 combines with J gene TRBJ2-2, with 9 bases that match TRBD1. CDR1 is SGHAT and CDR2 is FQNNGV in the germline V gene. This CDR3 comprises 15 residues. J was trimmed by 3 bases and V by 3 bases; bases with no gene match: 2. The CDR3 sequence is CASSFNRGHTGELFF. The CDR3 coding sequence is TGTGCCAGCAGCTTTAACAGGGGGCACACCGGGGAGCTGTTTTTT.

The V gene is TRBV7-2, the J gene TRBJ2-7, with 7 bases that match TRBD2. V gave up 1 base and J gave up 1 base; unmatched junction bases: 4. The CDR3 is made up of 15 amino acids. Germline V gives CDR1 SGHTA, CDR2 FQGNSA. CDR3 sequence: CASSLGSSGSYEQYF. The CDR3 DNA is TGTGCCAGCAGCTTAGGTTCTAGCGGATCCTACGAGCAGTACTTC. The full variable domain, in which reference TRBV7-2 and TRBJ2-7 provide the parts outside the CDR3, is GAGVSQSPSNKVTEKGKDVELRCDPISGHTALYWYRQSLGQGLEFLIYFQGNSAPDKSGLPSDRFSAERTGGSVSTLTIQRTQQEDSAVYLCASSLGSSGSYEQYFGPGTRLTVT.

The chain uses TRBV7-2 and TRBJ2-7; 7 bases line up with TRBD1. Germline trimming cut 4 bases from V and 2 bases from J; bases unmatched to any gene: 8. Germline V CDR1 and CDR2: SGHTA, FQGNSA. This CDR3 is built from 15 residues. The CDR3 DNA follows: TGTGCCAGCAGCTCCCAGACAGGGACAGCCTACGAGCAGTACTTC. Its translation: CASSSQTGTAYEQYF.

V gene TRBV10-2 combines with J gene TRBJ2-5, with a weak D call TRBD1 (5 bases). The CDR3 totals 12 residues. Trimming removed 8 bases at V and 5 bases at J, with 12 bases between. Germline lookup yields CDR1 WSHSY and CDR2 SAAADI. Here the CDR3 DNA reads TGCGCCAGCGGTAAGGGGTGGGAGACCCAGTACTTC. It translates to CASGKGWETQYF.

This clone showed up just a few times. The CDR3 DNA reads TGTGCCAGCAGCTTAGCCGGGACTAGCGGACGAGAGACCCAGTACTTC. This sequence encodes CASSLAGTSGRETQYF. This chain uses TRBV7-2 with TRBJ2-5; TRBD2 aligns across 11 bases. V lost 0 bases, J lost 4 bases, and 4 bases stayed unmatched. The CDR3 has 16 residues. The germline gives CDR1 SGHTA, CDR2 FQGNSA.

The chain recombines TRBV6-6 with TRBJ2-1; 8 positions match TRBD2. Germline V gene sequence: CDR1 MNHNY, CDR2 SVGAGI (reference sequence). The CDR3 is made up of 15 amino acids. Trimming at V came to 7 bases and at J to 0 bases, leaving 5 bases not matched to a gene. CDR3 coding DNA: TGTGCCAGCAAACTAGCGGACAGCTCCTACAATGAGCAGTTCTTC. Protein sequence: CASKLADSSYNEQFF.

This clone appeared once. J is TRBJ1-5 and V is TRBV11-2, with D possibly TRBD1 on 5 matching bases. This CDR3 contains 15 residues. CDR1 and CDR2 from the germline V gene are SGHAT and FQNNGV. The V end lost 4 bases, the J end lost 3 bases, and 13 bases lay between the germline ends. CDR3 in amino acids: CASSSLPGLNQPQHF. For the CDR3, the DNA is TGTGCCAGCAGCTCCCTACCGGGGCTCAATCAGCCCCAGCATTTT.

This clone was counted between two and nine times. The chain recombines TRBV19 with TRBJ1-2; the D gene is possibly TRBD1 (5 bases). The germline CDR1 and CDR2 sequences are LNHDA and SQIVND (reference sequence). The CDR3 has 15 residues. V was trimmed by 4 bases and J by 4 bases, leaving 16 bases between them. The CDR3 DNA follows: TGTGCCAGTAGTAACTCGGGACGCTCGGTCTATGGCTACACCTTC. Its translation: CASSNSGRSVYGYTF. Looking up the rest from reference TRBV19 and TRBJ1-2 gives the full variable domain: DGGITQSPKYLFRKEGQNVTLSCEQNLNHDAMYWYRQDPGQGLRLIYYSQIVNDFQKGDIAEGYSVSREKKESFPLTVTSAQKNPTAFYLCASSNSGRSVYGYTFGSGTRLTVV.

The CDR3 is CASSLQPGRPQETQYF. For the CDR3, the DNA is TGTGCCAGCAGTTTGCAACCGGGACGGCCCCAAGAGACCCAGTACTTC. The chain joins TRBV27 to TRBJ2-5; D is perhaps TRBD1 or TRBD2 (5 bases each). CDR1 is MNHEY and CDR2 is SMNVEV in the germline V gene (reference sequence). There are 16 residues in the CDR3. Trimming took off 3 bases at V and 1 base at J, with 15 bases between the two ends.